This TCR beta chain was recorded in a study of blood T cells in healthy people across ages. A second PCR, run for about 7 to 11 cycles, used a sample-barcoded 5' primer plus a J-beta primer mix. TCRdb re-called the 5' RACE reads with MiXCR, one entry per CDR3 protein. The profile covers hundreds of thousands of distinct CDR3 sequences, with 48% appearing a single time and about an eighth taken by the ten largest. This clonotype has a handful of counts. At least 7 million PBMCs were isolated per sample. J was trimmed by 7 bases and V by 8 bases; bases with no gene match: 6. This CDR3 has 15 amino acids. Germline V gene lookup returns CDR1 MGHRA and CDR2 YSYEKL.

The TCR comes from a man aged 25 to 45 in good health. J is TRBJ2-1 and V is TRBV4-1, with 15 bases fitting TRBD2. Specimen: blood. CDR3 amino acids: CASQKGLAGGNEQFF. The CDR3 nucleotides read TGCGCCAGCCAGAAAGGACTAGCGGGGGGGAATGAGCAGTTCTTC.